The T cell receptor beta chain described here comes from a study of T cell repertoires in cytomegalovirus infection. Study details: Public TCR beta signature analysis indicated the presence of both CMV infection and matching HLA type. Study-level points and caveats: Public TCR beta family frequency separated CMV-and-HLA carriers, including in an independent cohort.

V lost 4 bases and J lost 1; bases outside the gene matches: 8. Germline values: CDR1 MNHEY, CDR2 SMNVEV (reference sequence). The CDR3 runs 18 residues. TCRdb used MiXCR to reprocess the reads, holding one entry per CDR3 protein. In the table there are roughly 500,000 distinct CDR3 sequences, 16% of which are singletons. This clonotype was counted only a few times. What it binds is unknown. Sample: CD8+ T cells from PBMCs. The rearrangement links TRBV27 to TRBJ2-7, with TRBD2 identical over 15 bases. This TCR was sampled from a human donor in good health (CMV status not recorded). Some clones in this sample may be carry-over from other donors' samples. The chain's CDR3 is CASSSGLAGGDESYEQYF. The CDR3 DNA reads as TGTGCCAGCAGTTCTGGACTAGCGGGAGGGGATGAATCCTACGAGCAGTACTTC.